This T cell receptor beta chain emerged from a study of Graves' ophthalmopathy and Graves' hyperthyroidism. Findings of the study overall: Detection in blood was also observed for most expanded thyroid clonotypes above 0.001 frequency.

As for this clonotype: The antigen remains undetermined.

Amplification targeted the TCR beta CDR3 regions, with RNA transcripts as the source material. A first-round RT-PCR used HTBI primers, followed by a second-round multiplex PCR. TCRdb re-called the multiplex PCR reads through MiXCR, storing one row per CDR3 protein. The table shows about 740,000 distinct CDR3 sequences, with around 40% occurring only once. The CDR3 length is 14 residues. Per germline, CDR1 SGHVT and CDR2 SQSDAQ. Between the trimmed V and J ends, which lost 11 bases and 5 bases, there was a span of 16 bases. Moderate-to-severe activity, CAS ≥3, NOSPECS ≥4 and duration under 3 months were recorded for donors with ophthalmopathy.

The chain recombines TRBV7-4 with TRBJ1-6, with TRBD1 as a possible D gene (5 bases). The receptor's source is an adult man with Graves' ophthalmopathy. The material sequenced was peripheral blood. Here the CDR3 DNA reads TGTGCCTGTAACCTGGGCAGGGATAATTCACCCCTCCACTTT. This codes for CACNLGRDNSPLHF.